One sample yielded the 11 T cell receptor beta chains listed below, sequenced in a study of neurological immune-mediated disorders. Time point defined: longitudinal time-point 1 (baseline). TCRdb reprocessed the 5' RACE reads via MiXCR and lists one record per CDR3 protein. The data show some 37,000 distinct CDR3 sequences, with around 2.9% seen just once and about 8.3% held by the top ten. The sample comprised PBMCs. These TCRs come from a woman aged 60 to 75 with multiple sclerosis.

This clonotype was seen many times. Being one base from a much bigger clone, this may be a read error. Because the CDR3 is missing its conserved closing phenylalanine or tryptophan, this is likely a read error. The V and J genes are TRBV11-1 and TRBJ2-4; maybe TRBD1 (6 bases). The CDR3 length is 17 residues. From germline, CDR1 is SGHAT and CDR2 FQDESV (reference sequence). V lost 1 base to trimming and J lost 2 bases, with 15 bases between them. The CDR3 region is CASSLDDPTGTKNIQYC. CDR3 coding DNA: TGTGCCAGCAGCTTAGATGACCCTACAGGGACCAAAAACATTCAGTACTGC.

As regards this clonotype: This likely comes from a read error, as the CDR3 has no conserved phenylalanine or tryptophan at its end. The J gene is TRBJ2-1, the V gene TRBV7-6, with a tentative D call TRBD2 (6 bases). The CDR3 is made up of 15 amino acids. Trimming took off 7 bases at V and 5 bases at J, with 18 bases between the two ends. Germline CDR1 is SGHVS and CDR2 is FNYEAQ. The DNA of the CDR3 is TGTGCCAGCACCTCGGGCGGGAATAGAAACAATGAGCAGTTCTGC. Its protein is CASTSGGNRNNEQFC.

This clonotype was counted ten times or more. The chain has TRBV28 and TRBJ2-7, with 7 bases fitting TRBD2. From germline, CDR1 is MDHEN and CDR2 SYDVKM. With V trimmed by 3 bases and J by 5 bases, 7 bases remained unmatched. This CDR3 has 14 amino acids. Written as DNA, the CDR3 is TGTGCCAGCAGTTTTCGTGGGGGGGTCAACGAGCAGTACTTC. This encodes CASSFRGGVNEQYF.

This clonotype has a count of ten or more. This chain uses TRBV20-1 with TRBJ1-1; maybe TRBD1 (6 bases). CDR3 length: 14 residues. Germline loops: CDR1 DFQATT, CDR2 SNEGSKA (reference sequence). V was shortened by 2 bases and J by 1 base, with 11 bases between the two germline ends. As DNA, the CDR3 is TGCAGTGCTAGACCCGGGACATCGAACACTGAAGCTTTCTTT. Protein sequence: CSARPGTSNTEAFF.

This clonotype was detected a few times. The gene calls are TRBV5-1 and TRBJ1-2, with D unclear. The CDR3 covers 13 residues. Trimming shortened V by 3 bases and J by 8 bases, and 14 bases separated the two germline ends. The V gene's germline CDR1 is SGHRS and CDR2 YFSETQ. The CDR3, as DNA: TGCGCCAGCAGCTCGATACTCGAGGGAGGCTACACCTTC. Protein sequence: CASSSILEGGYTF.

This clonotype came up many times. The chain has TRBV20-1 and TRBJ2-4, with D uncertain. CDR3 length: 17 residues. V shed 0 bases and J shed 2 bases, with 17 bases lying between them. Looked up from germline, CDR1 is DFQATT and CDR2 is SNEGSKA (reference sequence). CDR3 residues: CSARDFGPPGTKNIQYF. In DNA, the CDR3 is TGCAGTGCTAGAGATTTCGGCCCGCCTGGGACCAAAAACATTCAGTACTTC.

This clonotype occurred many times. The genes are TRBV6-5 and TRBJ2-3, with 8 bases fitting TRBD1. The CDR3 is 14 residues long. CDR1 and CDR2 (germline): MNHEY, SVGAGI. J lost 3 bases, V lost 6 bases, and 5 bases had no gene match. The CDR3 DNA follows: TGTGCCAGCAGCCCGGGACAGGAGACAGATACGCAGTATTTT. Encoded protein: CASSPGQETDTQYF.

V gene TRBV20-1 combines with J gene TRBJ1-2, with a possible D match to TRBD1 (5 bases). V shed 6 bases and J shed 7 bases, with 18 bases lying between them. The CDR3 length is 13 residues. CDR1 and CDR2 from the germline V gene are DFQATT and SNEGSKA (reference sequence). The CDR3 DNA reads as TGCAGTGCGATAGGGGCGGGTCAGGGTGGCTACACCTTC. This codes for CSAIGAGQGGYTF.

With regard to this clonotype: In this CDR3 the conserved last residue, phenylalanine or tryptophan, is missing, so a read error is likely. This chain connects TRBV3-1 to TRBJ2-5; 9 nucleotides align to TRBD2. The CDR3 totals 13 residues. Germline loops: CDR1 LGHDT, CDR2 YNNKEL (reference sequence). Written as DNA, the CDR3 is TGTGCCCGCAGCAGCGGGGGGAAAGAGACCCAGTACATC. Its translation: CARSSGGKETQYI.

There are many counts of this clonotype. A junction boundary mismatches the germline segment, possibly from a read error. The gene calls are TRBV6-2 or TRBV6-3 and TRBJ2-5, with 8 positions matching TRBD1. CDR3 size: 16 residues. Germline V lookup: CDR1 MNHEY, CDR2 SVGEGT. CDR3 nucleotides: TGTGCCAGCAGTCGGACAGGGCAGGGGGCAAGAGGCCACCAGGACTTC. This translates into CASSRTGQGARGHQDF.

This clonotype was recorded at least ten times. The CDR3 nucleotides are TGTGCCACCAGCCGGTTCGGGAGCGATGAAAAACTGTTTTTT. It translates to CATSRFGSDEKLFF. This sequence joins TRBV15 and TRBJ1-4; D gene ambiguous. V was cut by 5 bases and J by 6 bases, with 13 bases left in between. The germline gives CDR1 LNHNV, CDR2 YYDKDF (reference sequence). This CDR3 has 14 residues.